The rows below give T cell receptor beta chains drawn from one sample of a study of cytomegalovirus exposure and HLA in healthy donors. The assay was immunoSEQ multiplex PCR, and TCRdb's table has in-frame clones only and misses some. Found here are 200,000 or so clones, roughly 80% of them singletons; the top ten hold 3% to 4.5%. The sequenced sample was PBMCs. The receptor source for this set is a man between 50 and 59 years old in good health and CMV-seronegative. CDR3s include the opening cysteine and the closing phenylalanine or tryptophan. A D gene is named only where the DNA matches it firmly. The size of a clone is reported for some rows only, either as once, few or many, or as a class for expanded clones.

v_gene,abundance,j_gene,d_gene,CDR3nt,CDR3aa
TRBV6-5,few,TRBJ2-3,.,TGTGCCAGCAGTTACTCGTTCGAGGGGGGGCGTAATACGCAGTATTTT,CASSYSFEGGRNTQYF
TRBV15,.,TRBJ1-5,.,TGTGCCACCAGCCCAGGAGGGACGGAGAATCAGCCCCAGCATTTT,CATSPGGTENQPQHF
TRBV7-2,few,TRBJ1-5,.,TGTGCCAGCAGCTTCAGGGATCGCCAGCCCCAGCATTTT,CASSFRDRQPQHF
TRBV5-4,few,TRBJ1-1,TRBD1,TGTGCCAGCAGGCAGGGGGCCGTGAACACTGAAGCTTTCTTT,CASRQGAVNTEAFF
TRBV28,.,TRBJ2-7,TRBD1,TGTGCCAGCAGCCCAGGACAGGCGGGCGAGCAGTACTTC,CASSPGQAGEQYF
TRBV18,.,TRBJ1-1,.,TGTGCCAGCTCACTGGGGCGGGAGACTGAAGCTTTCTTT,CASSLGRETEAFF
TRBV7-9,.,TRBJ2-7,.,TGTTCCAGCAGCATGCCAAGCCTGCAACTGAACGAGCAGTACTTC,CSSSMPSLQLNEQYF
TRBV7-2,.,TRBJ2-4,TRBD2,TGTGCCAGCAGCTTAGCCGGGGGGGCCAAAAACATTCAGTACTTC,CASSLAGGAKNIQYF
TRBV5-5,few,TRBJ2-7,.,TGTGCCAGCAGCAGGGACTCCAACTACGAGCAGTACTTC,CASSRDSNYEQYF
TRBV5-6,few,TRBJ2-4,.,TGTGCCAGCAGCTCTATTGGGCTCTCCAAAAACATTCAGTACTTC,CASSSIGLSKNIQYF
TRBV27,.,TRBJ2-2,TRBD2,TGTGCCAGCAGTCCGGGGGAGCGGGGGGGAACCGGGGAGCTGTTTTTT,CASSPGERGGTGELFF
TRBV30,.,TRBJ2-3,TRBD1,TGTGCCTGGAGCGCGAGGGGGCTCAGCACAGATACGCAGTATTTT,CAWSARGLSTDTQYF
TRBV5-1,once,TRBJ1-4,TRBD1,TGCGCCAGCAGCACGACAGGGGTCGGGGAAAAACTGTTTTTT,CASSTTGVGEKLFF
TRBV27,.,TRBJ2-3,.,TGTGCCAGCAGTCGTCAGGGTAGGTCAGATACGCAGTATTTT,CASSRQGRSDTQYF
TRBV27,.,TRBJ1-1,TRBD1,TGTGCCAGCAGTCGCGGGACAGGTGAAGCTTTCTTT,CASSRGTGEAFF
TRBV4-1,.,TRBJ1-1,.,TGCGCCAGCAGCCAAGGGTCGGGGAGTGAAGCTTTCTTT,CASSQGSGSEAFF
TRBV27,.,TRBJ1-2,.,TGTGCCAGCCGTCCTGACAGGTTTCGGTATGGCTACACCTTC,CASRPDRFRYGYTF
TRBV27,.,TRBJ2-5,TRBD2,TGTGCCAGCAGTTTATTCGGACTAGCGGGGTACCAAGAGACCCAGTACTTC,CASSLFGLAGYQETQYF
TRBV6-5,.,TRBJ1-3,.,TGTGCCAGCAGTCTGCCAGGGCCCGGAAACACCATATATTTT,CASSLPGPGNTIYF
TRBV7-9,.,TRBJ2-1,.,TGTGCCAGCAGCTACAGTCAGGGTCAGCGGTTCTTC,CASSYSQGQRFF
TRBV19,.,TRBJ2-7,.,TGTGCCAGTAGTATCACACTAGCCAAGTCCTACGAGCAGTACTTC,CASSITLAKSYEQYF
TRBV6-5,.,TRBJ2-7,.,TGTGCCAGCAGTCCGAGCTCCTACGAGCAGTACTTC,CASSPSSYEQYF
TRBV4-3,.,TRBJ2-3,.,TGCGCCAGCAGCCAAGGAAGAGGGTCTAGCACAGATACGCAGTATTTT,CASSQGRGSSTDTQYF
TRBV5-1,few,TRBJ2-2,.,TGCGCCAGCAGCAGAGGGACCGGGGAGCTGTTTTTT,CASSRGTGELFF
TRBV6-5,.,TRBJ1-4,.,TGTGCCAGCAGCTGGGGCCGGGAAAAACTGTTTTTT,CASSWGREKLFF
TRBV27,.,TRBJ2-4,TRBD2,TGTGCCAGCAGTCCTGGACTAGCGGGGGTTCAGTACTTC,CASSPGLAGVQYF
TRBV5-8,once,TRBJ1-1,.,TGTGCCAGCAGCGCAGGGGTTTGGGACACTGAAGCTTTCTTT,CASSAGVWDTEAFF
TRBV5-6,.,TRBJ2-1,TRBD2,TGTGCCAGCAGCTTGGGATTCGGGGGGGCTTTCAATGAGCAGTTCTTC,CASSLGFGGAFNEQFF
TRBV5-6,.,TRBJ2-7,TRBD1,TGTGCCAGCAGCTCCAGGGGGTTCTACGAGCAGTACTTC,CASSSRGFYEQYF
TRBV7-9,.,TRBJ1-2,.,TGTTCCAGCAGCGTGGGGCCTTCTCAGGGCTACACCTTC,CSSSVGPSQGYTF
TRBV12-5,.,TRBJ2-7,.,TGTGCTAGTGCAGGGGTCTACGAGCAGTACTTC,CASAGVYEQYF
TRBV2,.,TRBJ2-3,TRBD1,TGTGCCAGCGTAAAACAGGGGTTGGCAGATACGCAGTATTTT,CASVKQGLADTQYF
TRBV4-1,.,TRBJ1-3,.,TGCGCCAGCAGCCAAACGACAGGTCTCGCAAACACCATATATTTT,CASSQTTGLANTIYF
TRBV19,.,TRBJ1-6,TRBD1,TGTGCCAGTAGTATAGCCCGACAGGGGGCGTTTAATTCACCCCTCCACTTT,CASSIARQGAFNSPLHF
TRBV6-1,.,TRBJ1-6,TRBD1,TGTGCCAGCAATGGCGGGACAGGGGGGAATTCACCCCTCCACTTT,CASNGGTGGNSPLHF
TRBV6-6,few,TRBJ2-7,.,TGTGCCAGCAGTTACACGGGGTACGAGCAGTACTTC,CASSYTGYEQYF
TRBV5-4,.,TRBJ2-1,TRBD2,TGTGCCAGCAGCCTAGGACGGGAGGTCGAGCAGTTCTTC,CASSLGREVEQFF
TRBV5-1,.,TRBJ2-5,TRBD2,TGCGCCAGCAGCGCTCGGGGGGGCCGGGAGACCCAGTACTTC,CASSARGGRETQYF
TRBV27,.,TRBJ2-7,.,TGTGCCAGCAGTTCCAGTCTCCGGGGCTACGAGCAGTACTTC,CASSSSLRGYEQYF
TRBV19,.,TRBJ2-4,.,TGTGCCAGTAGCCCTTGGGGGCGCAGTTCGGCGGCCAAAAACATTCAGTACTTC,CASSPWGRSSAAKNIQYF
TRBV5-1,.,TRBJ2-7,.,TGCGCCAGCAGCGCGGGATGGAACCTATACGAGCAGTACTTC,CASSAGWNLYEQYF
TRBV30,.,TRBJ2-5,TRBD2,TGTGCCGGTAGCGGGGGGGCCGTGGAGACCCAGTACTTC,CAGSGGAVETQYF
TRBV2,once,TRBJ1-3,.,TGTGCCAGCAGTTATAACAGGGAGCCGCCTGGAAACACCATATATTTT,CASSYNREPPGNTIYF
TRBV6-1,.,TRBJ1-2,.,TGTGCCGGCAGTGAACTGGGGCGGAACTATGGCTACACCTTC,CAGSELGRNYGYTF
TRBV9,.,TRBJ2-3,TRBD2,TGTGCCAGCAGCGTAGCTCTGGCGGTAGCGGGGGGGCGAACAGATACGCAGTATTTT,CASSVALAVAGGRTDTQYF